These 32 T cell receptor beta chains originate from one sample sequenced in a study of regulatory T cells in long-lasting Graves disease. Specified time point: newly diagnosed GD, antithyroid drugs for less than 3 months. The TCR library was prepared using RNA isolated from PBMCs. With iRepertoire HTBI primers and Arm-PCR of CDR3 regions, TCR beta libraries were built. In TCRdb, the multiplex PCR reads were re-called with MiXCR into one record per CDR3 protein. Of a few hundred thousand distinct CDR3 sequences listed, approximately 15% are singletons. These data are also associated with another study on T cells in Graves' hyperthyroidism and ophthalmopathy.

Sequencing was performed on peripheral blood mononuclear cells (PBMCs), taken at new diagnosis, from a patient treated with antithyroid drugs. These TCRs come from a man aged 35-49 years with Graves disease.

This clonotype was seen only a few times. This chain connects TRBV5-4 to TRBJ2-5; D may be TRBD1 or TRBD2 (5 bases each). Germline CDR1 reads SGHNT; CDR2 reads YYREEE (reference sequence). The V and J ends lost 4 bases and 1 base respectively, with 11 bases between them. The CDR3 consists of 14 residues. The CDR3 sequence: CASSRGRSQETQYF. CDR3 in DNA: TGTGCCAGCAGCAGGGGACGGTCCCAAGAGACCCAGTACTTC.

At least ten counts were recorded for this clonotype. This chain joins TRBV6-5 and TRBJ2-5; TRBD2 might be the D (6 bases). V gave up 3 bases and J gave up 3 bases, with 8 bases separating them. Germline-derived CDR1 and CDR2 are MNHEY and SVGAGI. This CDR3 is 13 amino acids long. The CDR3 protein is CASSYWREETQYF. The DNA of the CDR3 is TGTGCCAGCAGTTATTGGAGGGAAGAGACCCAGTACTTC.

The V call is TRBV2, the J call TRBJ1-5; D is possibly TRBD1 (5 bases). The germline V gene has CDR1 SNHLY and CDR2 FYNNEI. The V end was cut by 2 bases, the J end by 7 bases, with 12 bases between. The length of the CDR3 is 14 residues. The CDR3: CASSEPTVNQPQHF. CDR3 coding DNA: TGTGCCAGCAGTGAACCGACAGTGAACCAGCCCCAGCATTTT.

This clonotype has a single count. This rearrangement joins TRBV5-1 to TRBJ1-2, with 9 bases aligning to TRBD1. The junction had 9 bases not matched to a gene; V was cut back by 4 bases and J by 8 bases. CDR1 SGHRS and CDR2 YFSETQ come from the germline V gene. The CDR3 is 14 amino acids. This CDR3 reads CASSIGQGTGGYTF. The CDR3 bases are TGCGCCAGCAGCATCGGACAGGGGACGGGCGGCTACACCTTC.

With respect to this clonotype: Given a much more abundant clone one base away, this may be a read error. V gene TRBV2 combines with J gene TRBJ2-1; a possible D gene is TRBD1 (6 bases). The CDR3 has 14 residues. Looked up from germline, CDR1 is SNHLY and CDR2 is FYNNEI. The V and J ends lost 6 bases and 10 bases respectively, with 19 bases between them. CDR3 amino acids: CASSVAGTSYEQFF. Written as DNA, the CDR3 is TGTGCCAGCAGCGTGGCAGGGACATCCTACGAGCAGTTCTTC.

This clonotype showed up just a few times. The chain recombines TRBV4-2 with TRBJ1-3, with 11 positions matching TRBD1. Germline CDR1 and CDR2: LGHNA and YNFKEQ. The CDR3 contains 16 residues. V shed 3 bases, J shed 4 bases, and the junction held 5 bases outside the gene matches. Here the CDR3 DNA reads TGTGCCAGCAGCCAGGGACAGGGGGATACAGGAAACACCATATATTTT. Its translation: CASSQGQGDTGNTIYF.

At least ten counts were recorded for this clonotype. The chain is built from TRBV30 and TRBJ2-3; the D is unclear. Per germline, CDR1 GTSNPN and CDR2 SVGIG (reference sequence). The ends were cut back, 4 bases at V and 4 bases at J, with 12 bases in the middle. This CDR3 has 13 residues. The CDR3 DNA reads TGTGCCTGGAACTTCATCGGTGCAGATACGCAGTATTTT. This encodes CAWNFIGADTQYF.

V is TRBV2 and J is TRBJ2-1, with 8 bases fitting TRBD1. There are 12 residues in the CDR3. The ends lost 5 bases at V and 10 bases at J; junction bases unmatched: 4. Germline CDR1 SNHLY, CDR2 FYNNEI. The CDR3 DNA reads TGTGCCAGCAGTCGACAGGGGACCGAGCAGTTCTTC. This sequence encodes CASSRQGTEQFF.

This clonotype was observed at least ten times. The chain has TRBV6-1 and TRBJ2-7, with D unclear. Germline values: CDR1 MNHNS, CDR2 SASEGT. This CDR3 contains 11 residues. V was clipped by 7 bases and J by 0 bases, with 4 bases between them. The CDR3 protein is CASKSSYEQYF. CDR3 coding DNA: TGTGCCAGCAAGAGCTCCTACGAGCAGTACTTC.

The J gene is TRBJ1-1, the V gene TRBV6-2 or TRBV6-3; 11 bases are a match to TRBD1. The germline V gene encodes CDR1 MNHEY and CDR2 SVGEGT. Trimming cost V 0 bases and J 5 bases; bases outside gene matches: 8. CDR3 size: 17 residues. The CDR3 DNA follows: TGTGCCAGCAGTTACTCTCGGACAGGGGGCTTGTATACTGAAGCTTTCTTT. It specifies CASSYSRTGGLYTEAFF.

This clonotype was seen ten or more times. The V call is TRBV12-3 or TRBV12-4, the J call TRBJ2-5, with a weak D call TRBD2 (5 bases). CDR3 length: 14 amino acids. The V end was cut by 6 bases, the J end by 5 bases, with 16 bases between. CDR3 nucleotide sequence: TGTGCCAGCAGCTCAGGAGGATTCTTGGAGACCCAGTACTTC. This codes for CASSSGGFLETQYF.

In its sample, this clonotype was seen many times. This chain links TRBV9 with TRBJ1-6; TRBD1 is a possible D gene (6 bases). The length of the CDR3 is 16 residues. V dropped 4 bases and J dropped 9 bases, with 20 bases sitting between them. In germline, CDR1 is SGDLS, CDR2 YYNGEE. Here the CDR3 reads CASSPRGQTFSSPLHF. CDR3 nucleotides: TGTGCCAGCAGCCCAAGGGGACAAACTTTTTCTTCACCCCTCCACTTT.

Of note for this clonotype: It is likely a read error, because the conserved phenylalanine at the end of the CDR3 is missing. This chain joins TRBV20-1 and TRBJ1-5, with 8 bases matching TRBD1. This CDR3 comprises 17 residues. Per the germline V gene, CDR1 is DFQATT and CDR2 is SNEGSKA (reference sequence). Losses at the gene ends were 0 bases for V and 7 bases for J; bases not matched to a gene: 14. The CDR3 bases are TGCAGTGCTAGAGATCGTCGGACAGGGTATTCATCCCAGCCCCAGCATTCT. Its translation is CSARDRRTGYSSQPQHS.

The table lists this clonotype with many counts. J is TRBJ2-7 and V is TRBV20-1, with TRBD2 matching over 11 bases. This CDR3 is built from 14 residues. Germline trimming cut 3 bases from V and 4 bases from J; bases unmatched to any gene: 5. Germline CDR1 reads DFQATT; CDR2 reads SNEGSKA (reference sequence). The CDR3 here is CSASYGTSGYEQYF. The CDR3 DNA reads TGCAGTGCTAGCTATGGGACTAGCGGATACGAGCAGTACTTC.

This clonotype was counted ten times or more. The rearrangement uses TRBV5-1 and TRBJ2-7; either TRBD1 or TRBD2 may fit D (5 bases each). This CDR3 has 15 amino acids. Germline loops: CDR1 SGHRS, CDR2 YFSETQ. V dropped 0 bases and J dropped 1 base, with 11 bases sitting between them. The DNA of the CDR3 is TGCGCCAGCAGCTTGGCCCGGGACGGATCCTACGAGCAGTACTTC. Translated: CASSLARDGSYEQYF.

This clonotype was detected a few times. The gene calls are TRBV20-1 and TRBJ1-4; the match to TRBD1 covers 12 bases. The ends lost 5 bases at V and 3 bases at J; junction bases unmatched: 16. CDR1 DFQATT and CDR2 SNEGSKA come from the germline V gene (reference sequence). This CDR3 is 19 amino acids long. This CDR3 reads CSASTPFPGQGAANEKLFF. The CDR3 nucleotides are TGCAGTGCTTCGACCCCTTTCCCGGGACAGGGGGCAGCTAATGAAAAACTGTTTTTT.

In regard to this clonotype: This clone may be a read error of a much larger clone one base away. This sequence joins TRBV10-3 and TRBJ2-3; 7 nucleotides line up with TRBD2. This CDR3 spans 16 amino acids. Germline CDR1 and CDR2: ENHRY and SYGVKD. This CDR3 reads CAISGLTSLSTDAQYF. The CDR3 DNA sequence: TGTGCCATCAGTGGGCTGACTAGCCTTAGCACAGATGCGCAGTATTTT.

The chain is built from TRBV5-4 and TRBJ2-5; D not resolved. This CDR3 region has 14 residues. CDR1 and CDR2 (germline): SGHNT, YYREEE (reference sequence). Trimming pared 0 bases from V and 5 bases from J, leaving 11 bases between. The CDR3 DNA follows: TGTGCCAGCAGCTTGGGGCTAGTAGGGGAGACCCAGTACTTC. Its translation is CASSLGLVGETQYF.

Details on this clonotype: This could be a read error, since a much larger clone is one nucleotide away. This chain links TRBV5-1 with TRBJ2-7; unclear D gene. V was cut by 3 bases and J by 5 bases, with 12 bases left in between. The CDR3 runs to 13 residues. The V gene's germline CDR1 is SGHRS and CDR2 YFSETQ. The CDR3 here is CASSSNIGNEQYF. The CDR3 DNA sequence: TGCGCCAGCAGCTCGAATATAGGGAACGAGCAGTACTTC. Full variable domain (rest looked up from reference TRBV5-1 and TRBJ2-7): KAGVTQTPRYLIKTRGQQVTLSCSPISGHRSVSWYQQTPGQGLQFLFEYFSETQRNKGNFPGRFSGRQFSNSRSEMNVSTLELGDSALYLCASSSNIGNEQYFGPGTRLTVT.

The V call is TRBV18, the J call TRBJ2-5; 9 nucleotides line up with TRBD2. Germline CDR1 KGHSH, CDR2 LQKENI. The CDR3 spans 16 residues. V was clipped by 2 bases and J by 5 bases; unmatched bases: 9. The DNA of the CDR3 is TGTGCCAGCTCACCATTGGCGGGGGGGCGTCGGGAGACCCAGTACTTC. It specifies CASSPLAGGRRETQYF. The full variable domain, completed using reference TRBV18 and TRBJ2-5, is NAGVMQNPRHLVRRRGQEARLRCSPMKGHSHVYWYRQLPEEGLKFMVYLQKENIIDESGMPKERFSAEFPKEGPSILRIQQVVRGDSAAYFCASSPLAGGRRETQYFGPGTRLLVL.

This clonotype showed up many times. This chain joins TRBV4-1 and TRBJ1-5; the match to TRBD1 covers 7 bases. The CDR3 totals 16 residues. Looked up from germline, CDR1 is MGHRA and CDR2 is YSYEKL. With 3 bases clipped from V and 7 bases from J, the junction kept 12 bases outside the gene matches. CDR3 residues: CASSQWGIQGQQPQHF. DNA of the CDR3: TGCGCCAGCAGCCAGTGGGGGATACAGGGGCAACAGCCCCAGCATTTT.

This clonotype has a count of ten or more. V is TRBV30 and J is TRBJ1-4, with D uncertain. The CDR3 runs to 13 residues. Trimming pared 5 bases from V and 5 bases from J, leaving 12 bases between. Germline loops: CDR1 GTSNPN, CDR2 SVGIG (reference sequence). The CDR3 protein is CAWGRNANEKLFF. The CDR3 DNA sequence: TGTGCCTGGGGACGGAACGCAAATGAAAAACTGTTTTTT.

This clonotype was seen more than once but under ten times. One end of the junction does not line up with germline, which may come from a read error. The chain uses TRBV2 and TRBJ2-5, with D possibly being TRBD2 (5 bases). There are 15 residues in the CDR3. Germline V CDR1 and CDR2: SNHLY, FYNNEI. The DNA of the CDR3 is TGTGCCAACAGTGGTGGCAGCGCAAGGAGGGAGACCCAGTACTTC. Translation gives CANSGGSARRETQYF.

This clonotype was observed many times. V usage is TRBV20-1 and J usage is TRBJ2-5; D is uncertain. The CDR3 loop spans 15 amino acids. Germline assignment: CDR1 DFQATT and CDR2 SNEGSKA (reference sequence). The V gene lost 6 bases and the J gene lost 2 bases, with 19 bases spanning the gap. The CDR3 DNA sequence: TGCAGTGCCCCCGGTTATACCCGGCCTCAAGAGACCCAGTACTTC. It encodes CSAPGYTRPQETQYF.

This sequence joins TRBV9 and TRBJ1-4, with D possibly being TRBD1 (5 bases). Trimming pared 1 base from V and 1 base from J, leaving 8 bases between. This CDR3 contains 15 residues. Germline CDR1 and CDR2: SGDLS and YYNGEE. The CDR3 sequence: CASSVYQGTNEKLFF. CDR3 bases: TGTGCCAGCAGCGTATACCAGGGAACTAATGAAAAACTGTTTTTT.

This clonotype appeared many times. The V and J genes are TRBV28 and TRBJ2-7, with D perhaps matching TRBD2 (5 bases). The germline gives CDR1 MDHEN, CDR2 SYDVKM. V lost 8 bases and J 0 bases, leaving 11 bases between the germline ends. The CDR3 has 13 residues. CDR3 protein: CASQEGNSYEQYF. The CDR3 nucleotides are TGTGCCAGCCAAGAGGGCAACTCCTACGAGCAGTACTTC.

This clonotype was picked up many times. The chain recombines TRBV20-1 with TRBJ2-7; D might be TRBD2 (6 bases). Germline CDR1 reads DFQATT; CDR2 reads SNEGSKA (reference sequence). The CDR3 is 14 residues long. With 5 bases removed from V and 0 bases from J, the gap between germline ends came to 14 bases. The CDR3 sequence: CSAGRDRSSYEQYF. In nucleotides, the CDR3 is TGCAGTGCTGGGCGGGACCGTAGCTCCTACGAGCAGTACTTC.

This clonotype has a count of ten or more. V and J are TRBV3-1 and TRBJ1-5; D perhaps matches TRBD1 (5 bases). The V end was cut by 4 bases, the J end by 8 bases, with 15 bases between. Germline-derived CDR1 and CDR2 are LGHDT and YNNKEL (reference sequence). CDR3 length: 14 residues. The CDR3 DNA follows: TGTGCCAGCAGCCGGGACCTTGAGAATGAGCCCCAGCATTTT. This sequence encodes CASSRDLENEPQHF.

This clonotype was seen many times. The V call is TRBV6-2 or TRBV6-3, the J call TRBJ1-1; TRBD1 aligns across 9 bases. Trimming removed 6 bases from V and 0 bases from J; junction bases left unmatched: 17. The CDR3 extends over 19 amino acids. Germline V CDR1 and CDR2: MNHEY, SVGEGT. The CDR3 here is CASRDPGQGISFMNTEAFF. In DNA, the CDR3 is TGTGCCAGCAGAGATCCGGGACAGGGCATATCTTTCATGAACACTGAAGCTTTCTTT.

This clonotype has more than one count but fewer than ten. The chain uses TRBV27 and TRBJ2-4, with unresolved D. The CDR3 is made up of 14 amino acids. V was cut by 5 bases and J by 9 bases, with 17 bases left in between. Germline lookup yields CDR1 MNHEY and CDR2 SMNVEV (reference sequence). This chain's CDR3 is CASSPSIPEGIQYF. CDR3 sequence (DNA): TGTGCCAGCAGTCCCTCCATACCTGAAGGCATTCAGTACTTC.

The table lists this clonotype with many counts. The chain combines TRBV5-1 with TRBJ1-2; D not resolved. V was shortened by 0 bases and J by 1 base, with 10 bases between the two germline ends. Germline values: CDR1 SGHRS, CDR2 YFSETQ. The CDR3 consists of 15 residues. CDR3 sequence reads: CASSLATSYNYGYTF. The CDR3 bases are TGCGCCAGCAGCTTGGCTACAAGTTATAACTATGGCTACACCTTC.

This CDR3 is CAISASGGLTTDTQYF. The DNA for the CDR3 is TGTGCCATCTCGGCTAGCGGGGGCCTAACCACAGATACGCAGTATTTT. The V and J genes are TRBV10-3 and TRBJ2-3; 10 bases line up with TRBD2. The J segment lost 2 bases and the V segment lost 8 bases, leaving 10 bases of the junction unmatched. The CDR3 runs 16 residues. Germline V gene data show CDR1 as ENHRY and CDR2 as SYGVKD.